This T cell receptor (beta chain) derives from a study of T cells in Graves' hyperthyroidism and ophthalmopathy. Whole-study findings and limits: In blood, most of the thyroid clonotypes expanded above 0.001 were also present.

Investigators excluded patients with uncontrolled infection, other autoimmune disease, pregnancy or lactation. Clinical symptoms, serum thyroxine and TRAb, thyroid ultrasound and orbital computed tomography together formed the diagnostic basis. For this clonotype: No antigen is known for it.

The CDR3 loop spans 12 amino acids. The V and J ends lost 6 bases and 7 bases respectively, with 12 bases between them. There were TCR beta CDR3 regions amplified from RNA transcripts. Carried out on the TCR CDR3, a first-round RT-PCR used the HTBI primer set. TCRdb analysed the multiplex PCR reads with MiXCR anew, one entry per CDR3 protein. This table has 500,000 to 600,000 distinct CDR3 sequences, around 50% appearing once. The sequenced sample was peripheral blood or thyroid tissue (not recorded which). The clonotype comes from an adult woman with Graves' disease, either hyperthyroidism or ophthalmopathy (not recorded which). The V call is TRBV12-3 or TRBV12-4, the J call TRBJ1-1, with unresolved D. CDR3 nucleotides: TGTGCCAGCAGACCCGGGGTGGATGAAGCTTTCTTT. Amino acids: CASRPGVDEAFF.